The 8 T cell receptor beta chains presented below share a single source sample, sequenced in a study of blood T cell repertoires in COVID-19 (dated by TCRdb to 2019 to 2021). The library was prepared using the immunoSEQ multiplex PCR assay. TCRdb took this table from immuneACCESS and kept in-frame rearrangements with V and J called. Such tables lack part of the clones; where checked against another copy, unresolved V genes explain under half of the gap, and the rest is unexplained. This sample has 150,000 to 200,000 clones in its table, and over 75% of those were observed once. Roughly 9% of the sample is in the top ten clones. Sequenced input: PBMCs or T cells enriched from blood (not recorded which). These receptor sequences come from a woman aged 18-29 years who had recovered from COVID-19.

A few counts support this clone. V usage is TRBV9 and J usage is TRBJ2-2; 10 positions match TRBD1. Germline loops: CDR1 SGDLS, CDR2 YYNGEE. J gave up 5 bases and V 6 bases, and 13 bases lay outside the gene matches. The CDR3 loop spans 17 amino acids. The CDR3 is CASTDPGQGLSTGELFF. The CDR3 DNA sequence: TGTGCCAGCACCGACCCGGGACAGGGGCTTTCGACCGGGGAGCTGTTTTTT.

The CDR3 here is CASSRGQGVLETQYF. Here the CDR3 DNA reads TGTGCCAGCAGCCGGGGACAGGGAGTCTTGGAGACCCAGTACTTC. The V call is TRBV14, the J call TRBJ2-5; TRBD1 aligns across 9 bases. CDR1 SGHDN and CDR2 FVKESK come from the germline V gene. The CDR3 consists of 15 residues. J gave up 5 bases and V 4 bases, and 8 bases lay outside the gene matches.

The chain carries TRBV7-9 and TRBJ2-1; tentative D call: TRBD2 (6 bases). CDR1 is SEHNR and CDR2 is FQNEAQ in the germline V gene (reference sequence). The germline V and J ends were trimmed by 3 bases and 5 bases, with 17 bases remaining between them. CDR3 length: 16 amino acids. The CDR3 loop reads CASSFNIAGYDNEQFF. CDR3 bases: TGTGCCAGCAGCTTTAACATTGCGGGGTATGACAATGAGCAGTTCTTC. Variable domain in full (rest from reference TRBV7-9 and TRBJ2-1): DTGVSQNPRHKITKRGQNVTFRCDPISEHNRLYWYRQTLGQGPEFLTYFQNEAQLEKSRLLSDRFSAERPKGSFSTLEIQRTEQGDSAMYLCASSFNIAGYDNEQFFGPGTRLTVL.

The rearrangement links TRBV5-1 to TRBJ2-3, with 14 bases fitting TRBD2. This CDR3 has 18 amino acids. Germline lookup yields CDR1 SGHRS and CDR2 YFSETQ. V dropped 8 bases and J dropped 0; count of bases not matched to a gene: 11. The CDR3 loop is CASGSGTSGGPSTDTQYF. In nucleotides, the CDR3 is TGCGCCAGTGGGTCTGGGACTAGCGGGGGCCCAAGCACAGATACGCAGTATTTT.

The chain carries TRBV29-1 and TRBJ2-3; possible D gene TRBD1, 5 bases. This CDR3 spans 12 amino acids. Germline V gene data show CDR1 as SQVTM and CDR2 as ANQGSEA. With 4 bases removed from V and 2 bases from J, the gap between germline ends came to 7 bases. DNA for the CDR3: TGCAGCGTTGGGACACCCACAGATACGCAGTATTTT. Amino acid sequence: CSVGTPTDTQYF.

The J gene is TRBJ1-5, the V gene TRBV6-1; 7 positions agree with TRBD1. J gave up 3 bases and V 3 bases, and 5 bases lay outside the gene matches. The germline V gene has CDR1 MNHNS and CDR2 SASEGT. The CDR3 runs to 15 residues. CDR3 in amino acids: CASSDRGAFNQPQHF. CDR3 nucleotide sequence: TGTGCCAGCAGTGACAGGGGGGCCTTCAATCAGCCCCAGCATTTT.

The genes are TRBV11-2 and TRBJ2-3, with D perhaps matching TRBD1 (5 bases). From germline, CDR1 is SGHAT and CDR2 FQNNGV. The CDR3 sequence is 15 residues long. V lost 0 bases to trimming and J lost 5 bases, with 12 bases between them. CDR3 amino acids: CASSLEGARRDTQYF. CDR3 nucleotide sequence: TGTGCCAGCAGCTTAGAAGGGGCCCGGCGAGATACGCAGTATTTT. Full variable domain (missing parts from reference TRBV11-2 and TRBJ2-3): EAGVAQSPRYKIIEKRQSVAFWCNPISGHATLYWYQQILGQGPKLLIQFQNNGVVDDSQLPKDRFSAERLKGVDSTLKIQPAKLEDSAVYLCASSLEGARRDTQYFGPGTRLTVL.

This clone has more than one count but fewer than ten. The rearrangement joins TRBV7-9 to TRBJ2-7; 9 bases line up with TRBD2. The CDR3 length is 14 residues. The trim removed 5 bases at V and 6 bases at J, leaving 8 bases unmatched. The V gene's germline CDR1 is SEHNR and CDR2 FQNEAQ (reference sequence). The chain's CDR3 is CASSQGGLASEQYF. The DNA for the CDR3 is TGTGCCAGCAGCCAAGGGGGACTAGCTAGCGAGCAGTACTTC.